Here is one TCR beta chain with its context. This clonotype was recorded many times. Its recognized antigen is unknown. Base qualities were left out, and no much larger clone turns up one base away. The library was prepared using 5' RACE. TCRdb records Illumina HiSeq 2000 as the sequencer. A universal primer binding site was added through template switching, and the final cDNA carried a unique molecular identifier so that TCR cDNA molecules could be counted accurately. Specific primers in the conserved constant-segment region were used to synthesize first-strand cDNA for TCR alpha and beta chains. To control for contamination, each cDNA library was double barcoded with a SMART-Mk sample barcode plus Illumina barcodes. TruSeq adapter sequences along with Illumina sample barcodes were introduced in two successive PCR steps. The Illumina HiSeq platform was used with custom primers to sequence TCR alpha and beta cDNA libraries. The authors' pipeline ran thus. Raw reads were processed with MiGEC to extract unique molecular identifiers, and MiXCR was used to determine CDR3 positions. For each individual, recombination models were inferred using an EM algorithm with the repgenHMM and IGoR tools. The analysis of shared clonotypes was done with the tcR package in R, with sharing normalized by the product of cloneset sizes. Out-of-frame nonproductive sequences were analyzed to study raw recombination free of thymic and clonal selection effects. The public reads were reanalyzed by TCRdb: fastp trimming at Q25, MiXCR alignment, in-frame beta chains only. Rows with a matching CDR3 protein are joined into one entry that keeps the most common DNA and genes. The V and J calls shown here were made by TCRdb, not taken from the authors' results. Recorded for this sample are around 240,000 distinct CDR3 sequences; approximately 10% of them occurred a single time. The top ten constitute more than 8.5% of the sample.

These data come from a study of identical twins (TCRdb year 2016). Notes on the research overall: To test whether fetal clonotypes persist, this study deep-sequenced TCR alpha and beta repertoires from monozygotic twins, from unrelated adults of various ages, and from cord blood. To rule out contamination, replicate twin experiments were performed at different times with different library preparation protocols.

Here is what the overall study found, with its caveats: Invariant T cells such as MAIT and iNKT could partly confound zero-insertion analyses, although diverse VJ usage argued against such confounding for most clonotypes. In monozygotic twins, recombination models systematically underestimated out-of-frame TCR alpha sharing, but the models matched the sharing seen between unrelated individuals. Because the same donors could not be followed over many years, the conclusions relied on cross-sectional statistical analysis. The excess sharing between twins in beta out-of-frame sequences was weaker because fewer shared sequences reduced the signal-to-noise ratio. Fewer insertions were carried by abundant cord blood beta clonotypes, a similar but weaker trend appeared in young adult naive repertoires, and no such trend appeared in memory repertoires. Out-of-frame TCR alpha sequences shared between twins showed an excess of low generation-probability sequences compared with coincidental sharing between unrelated individuals.

Every donor was a healthy Caucasian. Miltenyi CD45RO+ enrichment and human naive T-cell isolation kits were used to isolate memory (CD45RO+) and naive T cells from PBMC. V is cut by 2 bases and J by 6 bases, and the space between the germline ends is 7 bases. According to the germline V gene (reference sequence), CDR1 reads DFQATT and CDR2 reads SNEGSKA. The CDR3 starts with the cysteine, ends with the phenylalanine, and has 11 residues. Here the CDR3 DNA is all that survives: 33 bases in frame from base 1. The clonotype comes from a man aged 50-59 years in good health. Sequencing input: memory T cells sorted from blood. The sample's cell subset or site, from its label and the paper: CD45RO+ enriched T cells. In this chain, TRBV20-1 is recombined with TRBJ1-2; the D gene assignment is ambiguous. CDR3 region: CSARWGNGYTF. The DNA is as follows: TGCAGTGCTAGATGGGGTAATGGCTACACCTTC.